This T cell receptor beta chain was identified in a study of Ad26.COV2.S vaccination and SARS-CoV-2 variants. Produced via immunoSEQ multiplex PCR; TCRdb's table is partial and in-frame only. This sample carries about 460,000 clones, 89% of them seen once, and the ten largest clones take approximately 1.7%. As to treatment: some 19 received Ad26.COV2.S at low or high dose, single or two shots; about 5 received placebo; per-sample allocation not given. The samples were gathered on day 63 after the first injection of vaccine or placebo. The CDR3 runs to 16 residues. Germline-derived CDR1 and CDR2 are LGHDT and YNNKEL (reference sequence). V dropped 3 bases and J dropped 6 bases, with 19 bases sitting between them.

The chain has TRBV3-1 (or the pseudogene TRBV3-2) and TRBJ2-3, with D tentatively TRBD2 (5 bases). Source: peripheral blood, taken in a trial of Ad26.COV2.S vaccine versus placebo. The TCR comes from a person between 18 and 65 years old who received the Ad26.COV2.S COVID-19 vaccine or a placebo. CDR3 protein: CASSQPGIRLGDTQYF. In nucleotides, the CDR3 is TGTGCCAGCAGCCAGCCGGGGATTAGGCTGGGGGATACGCAGTATTTT.